The 12 T cell receptor beta chains below all came from one sample that was sequenced in a study of early T cells in non-severe SARS-CoV-2 infection. One entry per CDR3 protein, called by TCRdb with MiXCR from the 5' RACE reads. The data show tens of thousands of distinct CDR3 sequences, approximately 16% seen once. This material consisted of whole blood, taken at baseline. The receptors come from an adult who was a healthcare worker with PCR-confirmed SARS-CoV-2 infection or an uninfected control (not recorded which).

CDR3 nucleotides: TGTGCCAGCAGTTTTTTGGGGACTAGCGGGAGGACCTCAGATACGCAGTATTTT. Amino acids: CASSFLGTSGRTSDTQYF. The rearrangement links TRBV27 to TRBJ2-3; 15 nucleotides align to TRBD2. Trimming cost V 3 bases and J 4 bases; bases outside gene matches: 8. This CDR3 has 18 residues. Germline values: CDR1 MNHEY, CDR2 SMNVEV (reference sequence).

This clonotype has only a few counts. The rearrangement joins TRBV20-1 to TRBJ2-7; perhaps D is TRBD1 or TRBD2 (5 bases each). The germline gives CDR1 DFQATT, CDR2 SNEGSKA (reference sequence). This CDR3 region has 12 residues. Trimming took off 7 bases at V and 4 bases at J, with 14 bases between the two ends. The CDR3 sequence: CSVSGRSYEQYF. CDR3 sequence (DNA): TGCAGTGTGTCGGGGCGGAGTTACGAGCAGTACTTC.

The chain uses TRBV29-1 and TRBJ1-1; TRBD1 agrees at 7 bases. V was pared by 7 bases and J by 0 bases, with 2 bases of the junction left unmatched. The CDR3 consists of 12 residues. Germline V gene sequence: CDR1 SQVTM, CDR2 ANQGSEA. CDR3 sequence reads: CSGGQVNTEAFF. The CDR3 nucleotides read TGCAGCGGAGGACAGGTGAACACTGAAGCTTTCTTT.

This clonotype turned up a few times. The rearrangement uses TRBV4-1 and TRBJ2-7; 10 bases are a match to TRBD1. Germline V gives CDR1 MGHRA, CDR2 YSYEKL. The CDR3 spans 15 residues. The V and J ends lost 3 bases and 7 bases, in that order; junction bases with no gene match: 9. The CDR3 DNA is TGCGCCAGCAGCCACCCCGGGACAGGGGTTAGGGAGCAGTACTTC. Protein sequence: CASSHPGTGVREQYF.

The chain couples TRBV5-1 to TRBJ1-1; unclear D gene. Germline CDR1 and CDR2: SGHRS and YFSETQ. With 4 bases removed from V and 0 bases from J, the gap between germline ends came to 22 bases. The CDR3 extends over 18 amino acids. Written as DNA, the CDR3 is TGCGCCAGCAGCCCAAGACACCCTCGGGATGGATTGAACACTGAAGCTTTCTTT. Translated, it gives CASSPRHPRDGLNTEAFF.

The table lists this clonotype with a few counts. The rearrangement links TRBV18 to TRBJ2-7; D ambiguous. Trimming took off 3 bases at V and 4 bases at J, with 13 bases between the two ends. This CDR3 region has 14 residues. Germline CDR1 and CDR2: KGHSH and LQKENI. This CDR3 is CASSPTRRVYEQYF. DNA of the CDR3: TGTGCCAGCTCACCGACCCGTAGGGTGTACGAGCAGTACTTC.

CDR3 sequence: CASSLDVRGDQPQHF. Here the CDR3 DNA reads TGTGCCAGCAGCTTAGACGTACGTGGAGATCAGCCCCAGCATTTT. This rearrangement joins TRBV7-9 to TRBJ1-5; D remains ambiguous. The CDR3 consists of 15 residues. Germline assignment: CDR1 SEHNR and CDR2 FQNEAQ (reference sequence). V was shortened by 1 base and J by 5 bases, with 12 bases between the two germline ends.

This clonotype occurred once. The J gene is TRBJ2-5, the V gene TRBV11-1; a possible D gene is TRBD1 (6 bases). Per germline, CDR1 SGHAT and CDR2 FQDESV (reference sequence). The V end lost 2 bases, the J end lost 1 base, and 8 bases lay between the germline ends. CDR3 size: 14 residues. Here the CDR3 DNA reads TGTGCCAGCAGCTTAAGACAGGCCCAAGAGACCCAGTACTTC. It codes for CASSLRQAQETQYF.

The chain links TRBV18 to TRBJ1-1; D gene ambiguous. With 2 bases removed from V and 0 bases from J, the gap between germline ends came to 13 bases. The CDR3 has 16 residues. Germline-derived CDR1 and CDR2 are KGHSH and LQKENI. The CDR3 reads CASSPRAGEMNTEAFF. CDR3 nucleotides: TGTGCCAGCTCACCAAGGGCAGGAGAGATGAACACTGAAGCTTTCTTT.

The sample holds many counts of this clonotype. The V and J genes are TRBV20-1 and TRBJ2-2, with 8 nucleotides matching TRBD2. The CDR3 has 15 residues. Per germline, CDR1 DFQATT and CDR2 SNEGSKA (reference sequence). Trimming cost V 0 bases and J 6 bases; bases outside gene matches: 6. The CDR3 spells CSARDPGLEAGELFF. CDR3 nucleotides: TGCAGTGCTAGAGATCCGGGACTAGAGGCCGGGGAGCTGTTTTTT.

This clonotype was found a few times. The chain recombines TRBV11-2 with TRBJ2-1, with 8 positions matching TRBD2. The ends lost 4 bases at V and 3 bases at J; junction bases unmatched: 8. The CDR3 covers 16 residues. Germline-derived CDR1 and CDR2 are SGHAT and FQNNGV. CDR3 nucleotides: TGTGCCAGCAGCTCCCTTAGCGGGGTAAACTACAATGAGCAGTTCTTC. Translation: CASSSLSGVNYNEQFF. The variable domain in full, completed from reference TRBV11-2 and TRBJ2-1, reads EAGVAQSPRYKIIEKRQSVAFWCNPISGHATLYWYQQILGQGPKLLIQFQNNGVVDDSQLPKDRFSAERLKGVDSTLKIQPAKLEDSAVYLCASSSLSGVNYNEQFFGPGTRLTVL.

Of note for this clonotype: One end of the junction fails to match germline, which may point to a read error. V and J are TRBV10-3 and TRBJ1-2; weak D call: TRBD1 (6 bases). The germline CDR1 and CDR2 sequences are ENHRY and SYGVKD. CDR3 length: 12 residues. The CDR3 DNA reads as TGTGTCATCAAAGGCAGGGGTTATGGCTACACCTTC. Amino acid sequence: CVIKGRGYGYTF.